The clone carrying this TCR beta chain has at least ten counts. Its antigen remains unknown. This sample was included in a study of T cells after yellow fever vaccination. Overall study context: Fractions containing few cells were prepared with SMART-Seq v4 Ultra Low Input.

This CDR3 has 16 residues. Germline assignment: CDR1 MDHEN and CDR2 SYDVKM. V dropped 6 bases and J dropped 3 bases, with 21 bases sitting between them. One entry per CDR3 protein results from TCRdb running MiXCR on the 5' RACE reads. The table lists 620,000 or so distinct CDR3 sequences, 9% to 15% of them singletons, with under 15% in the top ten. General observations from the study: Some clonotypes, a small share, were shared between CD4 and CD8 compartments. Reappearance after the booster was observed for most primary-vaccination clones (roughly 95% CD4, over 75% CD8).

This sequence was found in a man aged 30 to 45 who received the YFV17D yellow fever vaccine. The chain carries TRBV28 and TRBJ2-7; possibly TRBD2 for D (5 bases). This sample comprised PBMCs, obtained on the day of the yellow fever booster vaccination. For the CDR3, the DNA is TGTGCCAGCAGCCGTAGGCCGGGAATTACAATCTACGAGCAGTACTTC. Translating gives CASSRRPGITIYEQYF. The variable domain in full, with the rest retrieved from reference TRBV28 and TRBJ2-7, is DVKVTQSSRYLVKRTGEKVFLECVQDMDHENMFWYRQDPGLGLRLIYFSYDVKMKEKGDIPEGYSVSREKKERFSLILESASTNQTSMYLCASSRRPGITIYEQYFGPGTRLTVT.